This is a list of T cell receptor beta chains from one sample in a study of cytomegalovirus exposure and HLA in healthy donors. TCRdb keeps only in-frame clones here, not all; method: immunoSEQ multiplex PCR. The sample shows fewer than 250,000 clones, 75% to 90% of them seen only once. Sequencing was carried out using PBMCs. The receptors were gathered from a boy younger than 10 in good health and CMV-seronegative. Both conserved end residues are trimmed from each CDR3. The order of the fields is J gene, V gene, CDR3 protein.

TRBJ1-1,TRBV28,ASRPGQANTEAF
TRBJ2-3,TRBV15,ATSDGQGTDTQY
TRBJ2-1,TRBV7-9,ASSPRQGSGRGAYNEQF
TRBJ1-5,TRBV5-4,ASSMAGDRNQPQH
TRBJ2-3,TRBV7-2,ASSPRRSSGVGTDTQY
TRBJ1-2,TRBV2,ASTAEWTSLT
TRBJ2-3,TRBV5-1,ASSYLAGGTDTQY
TRBJ2-5,TRBV5-4,ASSLVGTGEGETQY
TRBJ2-5,TRBV2,ASGLAGGEETQY
TRBJ2-7,TRBV28,ASLADSYEQY
TRBJ1-1,TRBV19,ASSMGTGLNTEAF
TRBJ1-2,TRBV5-1,ASSETGDGYT
TRBJ2-7,TRBV13,ASSYEQGFFGLEGYEQY
TRBJ2-5,TRBV5-1,ASSLESHQETQY
TRBJ2-1,TRBV14,ASSPWREPTLDEQF
TRBJ2-6,TRBV28,ASSSPPGQGPRANVLT
TRBJ2-2,TRBV27,ASRGLAGGQNTGELF
TRBJ1-1,TRBV11-2,ASQSGSETTEAF
TRBJ2-7,TRBV4-1,ASSQGPGLSYEQY
TRBJ2-5,TRBV5-1,ASSLKSGSQETQY
TRBJ2-3,TRBV28,ASSPRVVITQY
TRBJ1-2,TRBV28,ASLKTRTGFIYGYT
TRBJ2-7,TRBV5-5,ASSLVFPGLSSYEQY
TRBJ2-5,TRBV7-9,ASSLGGTGAQETQY
TRBJ1-3,TRBV7-9,ASSIAVGRSDTIY
TRBJ2-3,TRBV29-1,SASTDTQY
TRBJ2-7,TRBV11-2,ASSLDSPRQGLSNGQY
TRBJ2-2,TRBV5-4,ASSLRREDPGELF
TRBJ2-1,TRBV29-1,SVALAGTGASEQF
TRBJ1-3,TRBV6-1,ASSEALYTGNTIY
TRBJ2-7,TRBV7-6,ASSQGLGNFYEQY
TRBJ2-5,TRBV7-3,ASSLGLAGEWGQETQY
TRBJ2-2,TRBV2,ASRREGLGNTGELF
TRBJ1-1,TRBV19,ASSIVIRGPGLEAF
TRBJ1-1,TRBV7-9,ASSPSGGTEAF
TRBJ1-4,TRBV23-1,ASSQSGGPNEKLF
TRBJ2-5,TRBV7-9,ASSLGEYQETQY
TRBJ1-2,TRBV19,ASSPSTTGVGGGYT
TRBJ1-2,TRBV21-1,ASSNRWTDFYSYGYT
TRBJ2-1,TRBV30,AWIGGGFTNEQF
TRBJ2-5,TRBV10-3,AISPVTSGEETQY
TRBJ2-7,TRBV6-1,ASSDPQGTDSYEQY
TRBJ2-1,TRBV14,ASSQPSGRVGEQF
TRBJ2-1,TRBV28,ASIRTGGSNEQF
TRBJ1-5,TRBV30,AWSYREGPNQPQH
TRBJ2-2,TRBV2,ASRREGTGELF
TRBJ2-1,TRBV5-4,ASSSRGVYNEQF
TRBJ2-1,TRBV5-1,ASSLGLAANNEQF
TRBJ1-4,TRBV7-9,ASSLGTGGTGGNEKLF
TRBJ1-1,TRBV29-1,SAKDREWTEAF
TRBJ2-7,TRBV11-1,ASSFQDRVSSYEQY
TRBJ2-5,TRBV30,AWSRDRVQETQY
TRBJ2-1,TRBV5-1,ASSLGPTSGNNEQF
TRBJ2-1,TRBV4-1,ASSQDRAAGAYNEQF
TRBJ2-3,TRBV18,ASSPPTGEGTDTQY
TRBJ1-1,TRBV27,ASSFGTVNTEAF
TRBJ2-3,TRBV5-4,ASSFYGGSTDTQY
TRBJ2-7,TRBV7-5,ARSVGHCEQY
TRBJ2-5,TRBV2,ASSQTREETQY